The entry below describes one T cell receptor (beta chain). CDR1 is SGHDT and CDR2 is YYEEEE in the germline V gene. This CDR3 has 15 residues. Trimming took 5 bases from V and 2 from J; bases not matched to a gene: 2. This sample was included in a study of blood T cell repertoires in COVID-19. Across the whole study: Acute and convalescent COVID-19 samples came from the United States, Italy and Spain. The analysed material was cDNA or gDNA that came from T cells, B-cell-depleted T cells, or PBMCs.

Authors' analysis steps: Amplified reference gene primers provided the basis for estimating nucleated cell counts. Clones were sequenced by immunoSEQ multiplex PCR, and TCRdb holds only the in-frame ones, with some missing. The DNA was the basis for D and trimming; V, J and clone size are from that table. The sample contains a few hundred thousand clones, around four fifths of which appear only once. Sequencing was carried out using peripheral blood. V is TRBV5-6 and J is TRBJ2-3; 13 bases line up with TRBD2. This clonotype originated in an older woman who had recovered from COVID-19. CDR3 protein: CASRLAGGITDTQYF. CDR3 DNA: TGTGCCAGCAGACTAGCGGGGGGGATCACAGATACGCAGTATTTT. Combining the CDR3 with reference TRBV5-6 and TRBJ2-3 gives the whole variable domain DAGVTQSPTHLIKTRGQQVTLRCSPKSGHDTVSWYQQALGQGPQFIFQYYEEEERQRGNFPDRFSGHQFPNYSSELNVNALLLGDSALYLCASRLAGGITDTQYFGPGTRLTVL.